The 7 T cell receptor beta chains below all came from one sample that was sequenced in a study of beta chain features in type 1 diabetes. Findings and limits, study-wide: A moderate, significant TCRB CDR3 shortening appeared in type 1 diabetes across four CD4+ subsets.

For these receptors, no antigen is known. Expressed TCRB transcripts were sequenced because the isolated RNA had all been reverse transcribed beforehand. Produced via immunoSEQ multiplex PCR; TCRdb's table is partial and in-frame only. This table holds 300,000 or so clones, around 9% found once. The sequencing sample was made of central memory CD4+ T cells from blood. The receptors shown here come from a man between 25 and 39 years old with type 1 diabetes.

The chain carries TRBV29-1 and TRBJ2-1; D ambiguous. Germline V CDR1 and CDR2: SQVTM, ANQGSEA. This CDR3 contains 12 residues. With 3 bases removed from V and 2 bases from J, the gap between germline ends came to 5 bases. CDR3 residues: CSVDVTYNEQFF. The CDR3 DNA reads as TGCAGCGTTGACGTAACCTACAATGAGCAGTTCTTC.

Only a few counts were recorded for this clone. Other DNA sequences of this sample code for an identical CDR3. The V and J genes are TRBV5-1 and TRBJ1-1; 8 nucleotides match TRBD1. Germline CDR1 and CDR2: SGHRS and YFSETQ. V lost 4 bases to trimming and J lost 0 bases; unmatched junction nucleotides: 8. The CDR3 runs to 16 residues. DNA for the CDR3: TGCGCCAGCAGCCCCGGGACAGGAGAAATGAACACTGAAGCTTTCTTT. Its protein is CASSPGTGEMNTEAFF.

Only a few counts were recorded for this clone. The chain couples TRBV5-1 to TRBJ2-3, with D possibly matching TRBD2 (7 bases). Trimming removed 4 bases at V and 3 bases at J, with 18 bases between. Germline CDR1 is SGHRS and CDR2 is YFSETQ. CDR3 length equals 16 residues. CDR3 DNA: TGCGCCAGCAGCCCCCAGCCGGGGGGCAAAACAGATACGCAGTATTTT. As protein: CASSPQPGGKTDTQYF.

This clone has a handful of counts. V usage is TRBV28 and J usage is TRBJ1-1; 7 bases match TRBD1. This CDR3 is 15 amino acids long. Germline assignment: CDR1 MDHEN and CDR2 SYDVKM. J was trimmed by 1 base and V by 4 bases; bases with no gene match: 6. The CDR3 here is CASSSSGTENTEAFF. The CDR3 region has the DNA TGTGCCAGCAGTTCCTCCGGGACAGAGAACACTGAAGCTTTCTTT.

This sequence joins TRBV7-2 and TRBJ2-2; D may be TRBD1 or TRBD2 (6 bases each). The length of the CDR3 is 16 residues. CDR1 SGHTA and CDR2 FQGNSA come from the germline V gene. V was clipped by 0 bases and J by 2 bases, with 10 bases between them. Here the CDR3 reads CASSLAGGQNTGELFF. CDR3 DNA: TGTGCCAGCAGCTTAGCGGGGGGACAAAACACCGGGGAGCTGTTTTTT.

This clone showed up just a few times. The chain recombines TRBV9 with TRBJ2-3; a weak D match, TRBD2 (5 bases). CDR3 size: 15 residues. With 0 bases removed from V and 2 bases from J, the gap between germline ends came to 10 bases. The germline gives CDR1 SGDLS, CDR2 YYNGEE. This chain's CDR3 is CASSVGGSFTDTQYF. The CDR3 nucleotides are TGTGCCAGCAGCGTAGGTGGGAGCTTCACAGATACGCAGTATTTT.

This clone was observed a few times. The chain couples TRBV11-2 to TRBJ2-7; D is undetermined. The CDR3 consists of 15 residues. Germline V gene lookup returns CDR1 SGHAT and CDR2 FQNNGV. Trimming shortened V by 5 bases and J by 3 bases, and 17 bases separated the two germline ends. The CDR3 DNA sequence: TGTGCCAGCAGCCCCGATTGGCAGCAGTACTACGAGCAGTACTTC. This sequence encodes CASSPDWQQYYEQYF.